The rows below give T cell receptor beta chains drawn from one sample of a study of blood T cell repertoires in COVID-19. This table comes from immunoSEQ multiplex PCR, and its TCRdb copy is limited to in-frame clones, with some not included. This sample has about 210,000 clones, with about 87% found just once. Sequences were obtained from peripheral blood. These receptor sequences come from a man in his 70s with acute or convalescent COVID-19. Each CDR3 is given with its conserved first and last residue.

length	V	J	CDR3
15	TRBV5-5	TRBJ2-7	CASTTSGTLTYEQYF
13	TRBV24-1	TRBJ2-1	CATSGQGRNEQFF
11	TRBV2	TRBJ2-1	CASSDSNEQFF
13	TRBV6-5	TRBJ2-5	CASKGTVEETQYF
14	TRBV7-3	TRBJ2-7	CASSPDRNSYEQYF
15	TRBV5-1	TRBJ1-6	CASSSQGAGDSPLHF
15	TRBV6-6	TRBJ2-1	CASSYPGQGNNEQFF
15	TRBV6-4	TRBJ2-5	CASSDYRGRQETQYF
16	TRBV4-1	TRBJ2-2	CASTVVQGTYTGELFF
15	TRBV27	TRBJ2-3	CASSLGGSGIDTQYF
14	TRBV6-6	TRBJ2-7	CASRRLAGSYEQYF
16	TRBV15	TRBJ1-2	CATSGGRAGDNYGYTF
16	TRBV5-8	TRBJ1-3	CASSRVGQLTGNTIYF
14	TRBV3-1/TRBV3-2	TRBJ1-2	CASSRNSGNYGYTF
15	TRBV7-2	TRBJ2-1	CASSLDSGTYNEQFF
15	TRBV7-2	TRBJ1-1	CASSLLKGQWEEAFF
16	TRBV2	TRBJ1-3	CASSGQAGLSGNTIYF
16	TRBV9	TRBJ2-3	CASSAWGGGLTDTQYF
15	TRBV27	TRBJ2-7	CASSLSGLADYEQYF
17	TRBV7-9	TRBJ1-6	CASSLGKDRPRNSPLHF
16	TRBV4-2	TRBJ2-7	CASSQLYGLAGYEQYF
13	TRBV30	TRBJ2-3	CAWRRMSTDTQYF
15	TRBV2	TRBJ1-6	CASSLARPRDSPLHF
15	TRBV9	TRBJ2-7	CASSPSGLAGYEQYF
13	TRBV9	TRBJ1-1	CASSRGLSTEAFF
13	TRBV29-1	TRBJ2-1	CSVLAGPYNEQFF
14	TRBV10-3	TRBJ2-3	CAISESGSQDTQYF
14	TRBV3-1/TRBV3-2	TRBJ2-1	CASTDQTGSNEQFF
15	TRBV5-1	TRBJ2-3	CASSWGQGAGDTQYF
18	TRBV23-1	TRBJ2-5	CASSQSSPGTGGQETQYF
14	TRBV6-5	TRBJ1-5	CASSSNRGGQPQHF
13	TRBV12-3/TRBV12-4	TRBJ2-7	CASSLELSYEQYF
16	TRBV18	TRBJ2-7	CASSSRGQGNSYEQYF
13	TRBV29-1	TRBJ2-3	CSVPTASTDTQYF
12	TRBV12-3/TRBV12-4	TRBJ1-4	CASSFTGEKLFF
15	TRBV7-9	TRBJ2-3	CASSPNRAGIDTQYF
13	TRBV6-5	TRBJ2-1	CASRTGSYNEQFF
17	TRBV5-4	TRBJ2-7	CASSLGFGRGPTYEQYF
14	TRBV5-1	TRBJ2-5	CASSLFSGRETQYF
17	TRBV24-1	TRBJ2-3	CATSDSGDRASTDTQYF
17	TRBV7-3	TRBJ2-4	CASSLSPIQGDKNIQYF
15	TRBV19	TRBJ1-2	CATQTRGLANYGYTF
15	TRBV7-6	TRBJ1-2	CASSLGTGGTDGYTF
15	TRBV5-3	TRBJ2-1	CARSFKRGLGNEQFF
16	TRBV5-4	TRBJ2-2	CASSSRGLAGTGELFF
15	TRBV30	TRBJ2-7	CAWAVRTSGAYEQYF
15	TRBV18	TRBJ2-2	CASSPGSGLPGELFF
11	TRBV2	TRBJ2-5	CASSTSQTQYF
18	TRBV24-1	TRBJ2-2	CATSDPFPREGVPGELFF
14	TRBV7-2	TRBJ2-4	CASSLQGPLNIQYF
13	TRBV6-6	TRBJ1-1	CASSSTDRPEAFF
15	TRBV1	TRBJ1-4	CTSSQRGQGYEKLFF
14	TRBV3-1/TRBV3-2	TRBJ1-1	CASSRRRDPPEAFF
15	TRBV7-3	TRBJ1-1	CASSPRGQQNTEAFF